This TCR beta chain originates from a study of T cells in narcolepsy. This clone was observed a single time. The CDR3 is made up of 14 amino acids. V was clipped by 3 bases and J by 3 bases, with 11 bases between them. Germline V gene data show CDR1 as SNHLY and CDR2 as FYNNEI. Assay used: immunoSEQ multiplex PCR; TCRdb lists only in-frame clones, some missing. Of over 15,000 clones in the sample, 65% to 90% are singletons; the top ten hold 35% to 40%. The chain uses TRBV2 and TRBJ1-2; D is possibly TRBD1 (6 bases). Specimen: memory (CD45RA-) CD4+ T cells from blood. The source of this sequence is a human donor in good health. The DNA for the CDR3 is TGTGCCAGCAGTGAGAGTTCAGGGGACTATGGCTACACCTTC. Protein sequence: CASSESSGDYGYTF. Combining the CDR3 with reference TRBV2 and TRBJ1-2 gives the whole variable domain EPEVTQTPSHQVTQMGQEVILRCVPISNHLYFYWYRQILGQKVEFLVSFYNNEISEKSEIFDDQFSVERPDGSNFTLKIRSTKLEDSAMYFCASSESSGDYGYTFGSGTRLTVV.